These T cell receptor beta chains were read from a single sample in a study of Graves' ophthalmopathy and Graves' hyperthyroidism. TCRdb recomputed calls from the multiplex PCR reads with MiXCR, one row per CDR3 protein. The sample yields some 370,000 distinct CDR3 sequences, 17% seen once. What was sequenced was peripheral blood. These receptors were obtained from an adult woman with stable Graves' hyperthyroidism. The CDR3 runs from the conserved cysteine through the conserved F or W. The order of the fields is J gene, clone size, V gene, D gene, CDR3 DNA, CDR3 protein. A D gene is named only where the DNA matches it firmly. Size values are once, few and many counts, or a class for expanded clones, and some rows have none.

J gene: TRBJ2-7
clone size: NA
V gene: TRBV27
D gene: TRBD2
CDR3 DNA: TGTGCCAGCAGTTTCGACCCGACTAGCGGGAGCTACGAGCAGTACTTC
CDR3 protein: CASSFDPTSGSYEQYF

J gene: TRBJ2-7
clone size: NA
V gene: TRBV12-3/TRBV12-4
D gene: NA
CDR3 DNA: TGTGCCAGCAGTTTACAGGAGGCCTACGAGCAGTACTTC
CDR3 protein: CASSLQEAYEQYF

J gene: TRBJ1-1
clone size: many
V gene: TRBV15
D gene: NA
CDR3 DNA: TGTGCCACCAGCAGAGATATCAAGGGGATGAACACTGAAGCTTTCTTT
CDR3 protein: CATSRDIKGMNTEAFF

J gene: TRBJ2-5
clone size: few
V gene: TRBV5-1
D gene: NA
CDR3 DNA: TGCGCCAGCAGCTCTCCGACAGGAGACCAAGAGACCCAGTACTTC
CDR3 protein: CASSSPTGDQETQYF

J gene: TRBJ2-7
clone size: many
V gene: TRBV12-3/TRBV12-4
D gene: NA
CDR3 DNA: TGTGCCAGCAGGAACCTAGCTACCTACGAGCAGTACTTC
CDR3 protein: CASRNLATYEQYF

J gene: TRBJ1-1
clone size: many
V gene: TRBV6-2/TRBV6-3
D gene: NA
CDR3 DNA: TGTGCCAGCAGTTACGGCGGTTATGGGGTGAACACTGAAGCTTTCTTT
CDR3 protein: CASSYGGYGVNTEAFF

J gene: TRBJ1-3
clone size: many
V gene: TRBV9
D gene: NA
CDR3 DNA: TGTGCCAGCAGCGTACAGTCAGACTCTGGAAACACCATATATTTT
CDR3 protein: CASSVQSDSGNTIYF

J gene: TRBJ1-6
clone size: NA
V gene: TRBV6-1
D gene: NA
CDR3 DNA: TGTGCCAGGTCGCCGGGGGGCAATTCACCCCTCCACTTT
CDR3 protein: CARSPGGNSPLHF

J gene: TRBJ2-5
clone size: many
V gene: TRBV9
D gene: NA
CDR3 DNA: TGTGCCAGCAGCGTTAGGGGAGGTAAAGAGACCCAGTACTTC
CDR3 protein: CASSVRGGKETQYF

J gene: TRBJ2-5
clone size: many
V gene: TRBV12-3/TRBV12-4
D gene: NA
CDR3 DNA: TGTGCCAGCAGAAGTCTTGGGATGAGAGAGACCCAGTACTTC
CDR3 protein: CASRSLGMRETQYF

J gene: TRBJ1-6
clone size: many
V gene: TRBV24-1
D gene: NA
CDR3 DNA: TGTGCCACCAGTGAGACGGGCGATTCACCCCTCCACTTT
CDR3 protein: CATSETGDSPLHF

J gene: TRBJ1-1
clone size: many
V gene: TRBV29-1
D gene: NA
CDR3 DNA: TGCAGCGTTGTTGGAACAGAGGCGGGGGGAGCTTTCTTT
CDR3 protein: CSVVGTEAGGAFF

J gene: TRBJ1-2
clone size: many
V gene: TRBV20-1
D gene: NA
CDR3 DNA: TGCAGTGCTAGGAGGCTTAACTATGGCTACACCTTC
CDR3 protein: CSARRLNYGYTF

J gene: TRBJ1-3
clone size: many
V gene: TRBV6-1
D gene: TRBD1
CDR3 DNA: TGTGCCAGCAGGCAGACCGGGACAGGGTCGGGAAACACCATATATTTT
CDR3 protein: CASRQTGTGSGNTIYF

J gene: TRBJ2-7
clone size: many
V gene: TRBV30
D gene: TRBD1
CDR3 DNA: TGTGCCTGGAGTGCCCCCCGGACAGGGCAGACCTACGAGCAGTACTTC
CDR3 protein: CAWSAPRTGQTYEQYF

J gene: TRBJ1-1
clone size: NA
V gene: TRBV12-5
D gene: NA
CDR3 DNA: TGTGCTAGTGGAACAGGCCTGGGCACTGAAGCTTTCTTT
CDR3 protein: CASGTGLGTEAFF

J gene: TRBJ1-1
clone size: NA
V gene: TRBV12-3/TRBV12-4
D gene: TRBD1
CDR3 DNA: TGTGCCAGCAGTTCGACAGGGCTTTTATCCGCTTTCTTT
CDR3 protein: CASSSTGLLSAFF

J gene: TRBJ2-7
clone size: NA
V gene: TRBV6-5
D gene: TRBD1
CDR3 DNA: TGTGCCAGCAGTTACGGACAGGGTAGGCAGTACTTC
CDR3 protein: CASSYGQGRQYF

J gene: TRBJ2-7
clone size: few
V gene: TRBV19
D gene: TRBD1
CDR3 DNA: TGTGCCAGTAAGGACAGGGAAGCCTACGAGCAGTACTTC
CDR3 protein: CASKDREAYEQYF

J gene: TRBJ2-7
clone size: few
V gene: TRBV20-1
D gene: NA
CDR3 DNA: TGCAGTGCTCCGGCTCCTCCGGGACCTTACTCATCCGAGCAGTACTTC
CDR3 protein: CSAPAPPGPYSSEQYF

J gene: TRBJ2-7
clone size: many
V gene: TRBV30
D gene: NA
CDR3 DNA: TGTGCCTGGAGTGGGGATTTGAGGGACGAGCAGTACTTC
CDR3 protein: CAWSGDLRDEQYF

J gene: TRBJ1-5
clone size: many
V gene: TRBV18
D gene: NA
CDR3 DNA: TGTGCCAGCTCACCAGTAGAGGGCGTGGGGCAGCCCCAGCATTTT
CDR3 protein: CASSPVEGVGQPQHF

J gene: TRBJ2-2
clone size: many
V gene: TRBV20-1
D gene: TRBD2
CDR3 DNA: TGCAGTGCTAGACTAGCGGGAGGGGTCGGGGAGCTGTTTTTT
CDR3 protein: CSARLAGGVGELFF

J gene: TRBJ2-7
clone size: NA
V gene: TRBV20-1
D gene: TRBD1
CDR3 DNA: TGCAGTGCTAGGGGGGGACAGGGGGCTTCCGAGCAGTACTTC
CDR3 protein: CSARGGQGASEQYF

J gene: TRBJ2-7
clone size: many
V gene: TRBV27
D gene: TRBD1
CDR3 DNA: TGTGCCAGCAGGGACGGGACAGGGGGAATCTACGAGCAGTACTTC
CDR3 protein: CASRDGTGGIYEQYF

J gene: TRBJ1-3
clone size: many
V gene: TRBV5-1
D gene: TRBD1
CDR3 DNA: TGCGCCAGCAGCCATGGGACAGCCGGAAACACCATATATTTT
CDR3 protein: CASSHGTAGNTIYF

J gene: TRBJ2-7
clone size: many
V gene: TRBV14
D gene: TRBD2
CDR3 DNA: TGTGCCAGCAGCCACGCGGGAGCGGAACACGAGCAGTACTTC
CDR3 protein: CASSHAGAEHEQYF

J gene: TRBJ2-7
clone size: NA
V gene: TRBV7-9
D gene: NA
CDR3 DNA: TGTGCCAGCAGCGAACCCGGGTCGGGTGGCAACGAGCAGTACTTC
CDR3 protein: CASSEPGSGGNEQYF

J gene: TRBJ2-7
clone size: many
V gene: TRBV3-1
D gene: NA
CDR3 DNA: TGTGCCAGCAGCCAAGTAGCCACTCCCTACGAGCAGTACTTC
CDR3 protein: CASSQVATPYEQYF

J gene: TRBJ2-7
clone size: many
V gene: TRBV27
D gene: TRBD2
CDR3 DNA: TGTGCCAGCAGCCGACTAGCGGGAAACTACGAGCAGTACTTC
CDR3 protein: CASSRLAGNYEQYF

J gene: TRBJ2-7
clone size: many
V gene: TRBV12-3/TRBV12-4
D gene: TRBD2
CDR3 DNA: TGTGCCAGCAGTTTAGCGGGACGGGGTGTAGCGGGGACTCCCTACGAGCAGTACTTC
CDR3 protein: CASSLAGRGVAGTPYEQYF

J gene: TRBJ2-7
clone size: many
V gene: TRBV12-3/TRBV12-4
D gene: TRBD1
CDR3 DNA: TGTGCCAGCAGGGGGGGACAGGGGTACGAGCAGTACTTC
CDR3 protein: CASRGGQGYEQYF

J gene: TRBJ1-2
clone size: few
V gene: TRBV29-1
D gene: TRBD1
CDR3 DNA: TGCAGCACCTCGACAGGGTCGGGCTACACCTTC
CDR3 protein: CSTSTGSGYTF

J gene: TRBJ2-4
clone size: many
V gene: TRBV28
D gene: TRBD2
CDR3 DNA: TGTGCCACTCTAAAGGGGGCTAGCGGGAGTTTAGACATTCAGTACTTC
CDR3 protein: CATLKGASGSLDIQYF

J gene: TRBJ2-7
clone size: few
V gene: TRBV5-1
D gene: NA
CDR3 DNA: TGCGCCAGCAGCTTTAGTAGGGGCAACGAGCAGTACTTC
CDR3 protein: CASSFSRGNEQYF

J gene: TRBJ1-1
clone size: many
V gene: TRBV6-1
D gene: NA
CDR3 DNA: TGTGCCAGCAGCCTACAGGGTGGAGGGGTCACTGAAGCTTTCTTT
CDR3 protein: CASSLQGGGVTEAFF

J gene: TRBJ1-5
clone size: NA
V gene: TRBV27
D gene: NA
CDR3 DNA: TGTGCCAGCAGTTTATCGACAGGATTTCAGCCCCAGCATTTT
CDR3 protein: CASSLSTGFQPQHF